The next 9 T cell receptor beta chains were all read from a single sample in a study of blood T cells in healthy people across ages (dated by TCRdb to the mid-2010s). Libraries were prepared through 5' RACE. Sequenced on an Illumina HiSeq 2500. A second PCR of about 6 to 11 cycles was run with a J-beta primer mix and a sample-barcoded 5' primer. Using fastp trimming at Q25 and MiXCR clonotype assembly, TCRdb reanalyzed the public sequencing data and kept in-frame beta chains. Identical CDR3 protein sequences are pooled into one entry, listed with their most common genes and DNA. Here the sample has about 580,000 distinct CDR3 sequences; 45% to 55% occur a single time. The ten top clones hold 20% to 25% of the sample. The specimen was blood. These receptors were taken from a man older than 75 in good health.

The V and J genes are TRBV7-9 and TRBJ1-4, with 8 positions matching TRBD1. CDR1 and CDR2 from the germline V gene are SEHNR and FQNEAQ (reference sequence). The J segment lost 7 bases and the V segment lost 1 base, leaving 2 bases of the junction unmatched. The CDR3 consists of 14 residues. CDR3 sequence reads: CASSLGQGFEKLFF. As DNA, the CDR3 is TGTGCCAGCAGCTTAGGACAGGGGTTTGAAAAACTGTTTTTT. Full variable domain (outside the CDR3, taken from reference TRBV7-9 and TRBJ1-4): DTGVSQNPRHKITKRGQNVTFRCDPISEHNRLYWYRQTLGQGPEFLTYFQNEAQLEKSRLLSDRFSAERPKGSFSTLEIQRTEQGDSAMYLCASSLGQGFEKLFFGSGTQLSVL.

This clonotype was picked up a small number of times. A clone one base away is much larger, so this may be a read error. V is TRBV6-5 and J is TRBJ2-1; no clear D gene. Germline V gene sequence: CDR1 MNHEY, CDR2 SVGAGI. This CDR3 is built from 17 residues. Trimming left V 2 bases short and J 5 bases short, with 19 bases between. CDR3 nucleotide sequence: TGTGCCAGCAGTTACGACGTTCGGGCTTGGACCGACAATGAGCAGTTCTTC. It codes for CASSYDVRAWTDNEQFF.

The chain joins TRBV4-1 to TRBJ2-5; D is unclear. Germline V gene data show CDR1 as MGHRA and CDR2 as YSYEKL. The CDR3 is made up of 13 amino acids. Trimming cost V 2 bases and J 2 bases, with 6 bases left between them. As DNA, the CDR3 is TGCGCCAGCAGCCAAAACCCTCAAGAGACCCAGTACTTC. It codes for CASSQNPQETQYF.

The count of this clonotype is one. J is TRBJ2-7 and V is TRBV4-1, with TRBD2 identical over 8 bases. The DNA end favors TRBJ2-5, so the J call may be wrong. The germline V gene has CDR1 MGHRA and CDR2 YSYEKL. CDR3 length: 15 amino acids. The chain's CDR3 is CASSHGLASWETQYF. In DNA, the CDR3 is TGCGCCAGCAGCCATGGACTAGCAAGCTGGGAGACCCAGTACTTC.

A few counts support this clonotype. The chain has TRBV3-1 and TRBJ2-1; D unresolved. The germline V gene has CDR1 LGHDT and CDR2 YNNKEL (reference sequence). V lost 3 bases and J 5 bases, leaving 5 bases between the germline ends. This CDR3 spans 12 amino acids. The CDR3 here is CASSQADNEQFF. The CDR3 DNA reads TGTGCCAGCAGCCAGGCGGACAATGAGCAGTTCTTC.

The chain joins TRBV27 to TRBJ1-1; 7 bases match TRBD1. V shed 5 bases and J 1 base; nucleotides not matched to a gene: 13. Germline V gives CDR1 MNHEY, CDR2 SMNVEV (reference sequence). The CDR3 totals 17 residues. The CDR3 sequence: CASSRNKGAGGNTEAFF. In DNA form, the CDR3 reads TGTGCCAGCAGTCGGAACAAGGGGGCCGGGGGGAACACTGAAGCTTTCTTT.

The chain carries TRBV4-1 and TRBJ2-1; no clear D. Germline CDR1 and CDR2: MGHRA and YSYEKL. This CDR3 contains 14 residues. Trimming stripped 2 bases from V and 3 bases from J, with 8 bases between. CDR3: CASSQQQLYNEQFF. The CDR3 nucleotides are TGCGCCAGCAGCCAACAGCAGCTCTACAATGAGCAGTTCTTC.

This rearrangement joins TRBV20-1 to TRBJ1-1; D ambiguous. V was clipped by 2 bases and J by 2 bases, with 6 bases between them. Per germline, CDR1 DFQATT and CDR2 SNEGSKA (reference sequence). The CDR3 has 12 amino acids. CDR3 in amino acids: CSARFINTEAFF. The CDR3 DNA reads TGCAGTGCTAGATTTATTAACACTGAAGCTTTCTTT.

The J gene is TRBJ2-7, the V gene TRBV7-2; D is undetermined. This CDR3 is 14 amino acids long. V shed 7 bases and J shed 0 bases, with 13 bases lying between them. Germline CDR1 SGHTA, CDR2 FQGNSA. The CDR3 sequence is CASTTRPNSYEQYF. CDR3 in DNA: TGTGCCAGCACCACACGACCCAACTCCTACGAGCAGTACTTC.